This T cell receptor (beta chain) was recorded in a study of control samples from healthy donors and cancer patients. J gave up 2 bases and V 6 bases, and 7 bases lay outside the gene matches. From germline, CDR1 is MNHEY and CDR2 SVGAGI. The CDR3 extends over 15 amino acids. TCRdb's copy holds only in-frame clones and misses some; the assay was immunoSEQ multiplex PCR. The sample yields roughly 120,000 clones, over 90% seen once. The sequence came from a man aged 25 to 45 in good health. The chain couples TRBV6-5 to TRBJ1-1; 9 bases agree with TRBD1. Specimen: blood. CDR3 loop: CASRMTGGTNTEAFF. The CDR3 coding sequence is TGTGCCAGCAGGATGACAGGGGGTACCAACACTGAAGCTTTCTTT.